Each of the 17 T cell receptor beta chains below was sequenced from the same sample in a study of T cells in Graves' hyperthyroidism and ophthalmopathy. RNA transcripts gave rise to amplified TCR beta CDR3 regions. HTBI primers were the set used in a first-round RT-PCR of the TCR CDR3. TCRdb re-derived calls from the multiplex PCR reads in MiXCR, one entry per CDR3 protein. The repertoire has 490,000 or so distinct CDR3 sequences, roughly 23% of them found once; the top ten carry approximately 49%. The sample comprised blood. Source of these receptors: a woman aged 65 to 85 with Graves' ophthalmopathy.

V gene TRBV6-1 combines with J gene TRBJ1-4, with 12 nucleotides matching TRBD1. This CDR3 is built from 18 residues. The trim removed 5 bases at V and 2 bases at J, leaving 9 bases unmatched. Germline lookup yields CDR1 MNHNS and CDR2 SASEGT. The CDR3 DNA sequence: TGTGCCAGCAGTTCAACCGGGACAGGGGGCAGGACTAATGAAAAACTGTTTTTT. It yields the protein CASSSTGTGGRTNEKLFF.

J is TRBJ2-7 and V is TRBV13; no definite D call. CDR1 is PRHDT, CDR2 FYEKMQ, per germline (reference sequence). This CDR3 region has 16 residues. The germline V and J ends were trimmed by 0 bases and 2 bases, with 14 bases remaining between them. Here the CDR3 DNA reads TGTGCCAGCAGCTTAGGCCTATACAGTCCAACCTACGAGCAGTACTTC. Amino acids: CASSLGLYSPTYEQYF.

Only a few counts were recorded for this clonotype. The genes are TRBV2 and TRBJ2-2; D gene ambiguous. The CDR3 sequence is 14 residues long. Germline V gives CDR1 SNHLY, CDR2 FYNNEI. V was shortened by 10 bases and J by 3 bases, with 15 bases between the two germline ends. CDR3 sequence: CATRSDSYTGELFF. Written as DNA, the CDR3 is TGTGCCACAAGAAGCGATTCTTACACCGGGGAGCTGTTTTTT.

This clonotype was detected only a few times. This chain connects TRBV7-8 to TRBJ2-7; tentatively, D is TRBD2 (6 bases). The germline V gene has CDR1 SGHVS and CDR2 FQNEAQ. Between the trimmed V and J ends, which lost 0 bases and 2 bases, there was a span of 14 bases. The CDR3 consists of 16 residues. The CDR3 here is CASSLASGRGTYEQYF. The CDR3 region has the DNA TGTGCCAGCAGCTTAGCCTCAGGGCGGGGAACCTACGAGCAGTACTTC.

In its sample, this clonotype was seen a few times. The chain joins TRBV4-2 to TRBJ1-1; D not certain. From germline, CDR1 is LGHNA and CDR2 YNFKEQ. Trimming took off 1 base at V and 1 base at J, with 7 bases between the two ends. This CDR3 region has 14 residues. The CDR3 region is CASSQGMGNTEAFF. The CDR3 coding sequence is TGTGCCAGCAGCCAAGGAATGGGGAACACTGAAGCTTTCTTT.

This clonotype was counted only a few times. The rearrangement links TRBV27 to TRBJ2-3; D not resolved. CDR1 MNHEY and CDR2 SMNVEV come from the germline V gene (reference sequence). V was cut by 2 bases and J by 5 bases, with 8 bases left in between. The CDR3 is 13 amino acids. The CDR3 reads CASSLGSGDTQYF. DNA for the CDR3: TGTGCCAGCAGTTTAGGAAGTGGAGATACGCAGTATTTT.

V gene TRBV7-9 combines with J gene TRBJ2-7; perhaps TRBD1 as D (6 bases). Germline CDR1 reads SEHNR; CDR2 reads FQNEAQ (reference sequence). The CDR3 loop spans 15 amino acids. The V end lost 10 bases, the J end lost 1 base, and 20 bases lay between the germline ends. The CDR3 DNA sequence: TGTGCCACCCGCGAGAATCCGGGACAATCCTACGAGCAGTACTTC. It encodes CATRENPGQSYEQYF.

This clonotype showed up many times. The genes are TRBV12-3 or TRBV12-4 and TRBJ2-7; TRBD2 might be the D (6 bases). CDR3 length equals 13 residues. V lost 6 bases, J lost 3 bases, and 12 bases lay in between. In DNA form, the CDR3 reads TGTGCCAGCAGGGCGGGACTCCGCTACGAGCAGTACTTC. It specifies CASRAGLRYEQYF.

Ten or more counts support this clonotype. This chain uses TRBV6-2 or TRBV6-3 with TRBJ1-1; 7 bases map to TRBD1. After removal of 5 bases from V and 1 base from J, the junction contained 10 bases not matched to a gene. The CDR3 runs 16 residues. Germline loops: CDR1 MNHEY, CDR2 SVGEGT. CDR3 protein: CASSRKDGTANTEAFF. The CDR3 coding sequence is TGTGCCAGCAGTCGTAAAGACGGGACAGCGAACACTGAAGCTTTCTTT.

The genes are TRBV18 and TRBJ2-1; 12 positions match TRBD2. This CDR3 is 16 amino acids long. CDR1 KGHSH and CDR2 LQKENI come from the germline V gene. Unmatched junction bases numbered 10, after V lost 3 bases and J lost 10 bases. CDR3 residues: CASSPGTSGFQSEQFF. The CDR3 DNA reads as TGTGCCAGCTCACCTGGGACTAGCGGGTTTCAAAGCGAGCAGTTCTTC.

CDR3 residues: CASSLLAVGYNEQFF. CDR3 coding DNA: TGTGCCAGCAGCTTACTAGCGGTAGGCTACAATGAGCAGTTCTTC. The chain has TRBV11-2 and TRBJ2-1, with 7 positions matching TRBD2. The trim removed 2 bases at V and 3 bases at J, leaving 4 bases unmatched. CDR1 SGHAT and CDR2 FQNNGV come from the germline V gene. The CDR3 consists of 15 residues.

This clonotype was found a few times. The gene calls are TRBV20-1 and TRBJ2-7; D remains ambiguous. V was trimmed by 5 bases and J by 4 bases, leaving 12 bases between them. There are 12 residues in the CDR3. Germline V CDR1 and CDR2: DFQATT, SNEGSKA (reference sequence). In nucleotides, the CDR3 is TGCAGTGCTGGAGTGCTGGAATACGAGCAGTACTTC. Protein product: CSAGVLEYEQYF.

This clonotype was recorded a few times. CDR3 protein: CASSYRQETGYTF. The CDR3 region has the DNA TGTGCCAGCAGTTACCGGCAGGAGACTGGCTACACCTTC. This sequence joins TRBV6-2 or TRBV6-3 and TRBJ1-2; D is unclear. CDR3 length: 13 residues. Germline assignment: CDR1 MNHEY and CDR2 SVGEGT. V was clipped by 2 bases and J by 7 bases, with 11 bases between them.

This clonotype was counted ten times or more. The chain carries TRBV5-1 and TRBJ2-7; a weak D match, TRBD1 (6 bases). Germline V gene data show CDR1 as SGHRS and CDR2 as YFSETQ. This CDR3 is built from 16 residues. Deletions cut 0 bases from V and 7 bases from J, with 20 bases between. In nucleotides, the CDR3 is TGCGCCAGCAGCTTGGGAGGGGGACGCGTGACGGAAGAGCAGTACTTC. Amino acid sequence: CASSLGGGRVTEEQYF.

This clonotype was observed a handful of times. The chain has TRBV5-1 and TRBJ2-1; 14 bases match TRBD2. The CDR3 totals 18 residues. J lost 4 bases, V lost 0 bases, and 6 bases had no gene match. From germline, CDR1 is SGHRS and CDR2 YFSETQ. CDR3 DNA sequence: TGCGCCAGCAGCTTGGAAGGACTAGCGGGGGGACCGTACAATGAGCAGTTCTTC. It encodes CASSLEGLAGGPYNEQFF.

The V gene is TRBV19, the J gene TRBJ2-1, with TRBD2 matching over 9 bases. With 10 bases clipped from V and 7 bases from J, the junction kept 11 bases outside the gene matches. In germline, CDR1 is LNHDA, CDR2 SQIVND (reference sequence). This CDR3 is 14 amino acids long. This CDR3 is CATSPGLAGNEQFF. In DNA, the CDR3 is TGTGCCACCTCGCCGGGACTAGCAGGGAATGAGCAGTTCTTC.

This clonotype was recorded a few times. The gene calls are TRBV6-2 or TRBV6-3 and TRBJ1-1; 9 bases match TRBD1. CDR3 length: 11 amino acids. CDR1 and CDR2 (germline): MNHEY, SVGEGT. The V segment lost 7 bases and the J segment 7 bases; nucleotides outside the gene matches: 1. The DNA of the CDR3 is TGTGCCAGCAACAGGGGGCTTGAAGCTTTCTTT. Translation: CASNRGLEAFF.